These 11 T cell receptor beta chains were sequenced from one sample in a study of T cells in Graves' hyperthyroidism and ophthalmopathy. Researchers amplified the TCR beta CDR3 regions from RNA transcripts. In the first-round RT-PCR of the TCR CDR3, the HTBI primer set was used. TCRdb reprocessed the multiplex PCR reads via MiXCR and lists one record per CDR3 protein. The sample consists of some 460,000 distinct CDR3 sequences, about a sixth of them appearing once. The sample taken for sequencing was blood. The receptors stem from a woman aged 18-29 years with Graves' hyperthyroidism.

This clonotype was counted a few times. The CDR3 DNA reads as TGTGCCAGCAGTTATTTCGGACAGGGTGGGGAGCAGTACTTC. It translates to CASSYFGQGGEQYF. The V gene is TRBV6-1, the J gene TRBJ2-7; 8 nucleotides align to TRBD1. Per the germline V gene, CDR1 is MNHNS and CDR2 is SASEGT. The junction had 10 bases not matched to a gene; V was cut back by 5 bases and J by 7 bases. The CDR3 covers 14 residues.

This clonotype was observed a few times. The V and J genes are TRBV2 and TRBJ1-2; possible D gene TRBD1, 5 bases. V was clipped by 3 bases and J by 9 bases, with 8 bases between them. Germline V gene lookup returns CDR1 SNHLY and CDR2 FYNNEI. The CDR3 sequence is 11 residues long. The CDR3 DNA follows: TGTGCCAGCAGTGAGGACATAAGCTACACCTTC. Its protein product is CASSEDISYTF.

This clonotype was observed many times. The rearrangement links TRBV7-2 to TRBJ2-7; 8 bases map to TRBD1. Germline V gene lookup returns CDR1 SGHTA and CDR2 FQGNSA. The CDR3 length is 17 residues. Trimming took 4 bases from V and 3 from J; bases not matched to a gene: 14. CDR3: CASSSRTGITNIYEQYF. DNA of the CDR3: TGTGCCAGCAGCTCTAGGACAGGGATAACGAATATCTACGAGCAGTACTTC.

At least ten counts were recorded for this clonotype. V and J are TRBV11-2 and TRBJ1-3, with D possibly matching TRBD1 (5 bases). The germline V and J ends were trimmed by 5 bases and 2 bases, with 13 bases remaining between them. Germline CDR1 and CDR2: SGHAT and FQNNGV. The CDR3 has 15 amino acids. CDR3 protein: CASSLGPGPGNTIYF. CDR3 nucleotide sequence: TGTGCCAGCAGCCTTGGCCCGGGGCCTGGAAACACCATATATTTT. The full variable domain, with the rest looked up from reference TRBV11-2 and TRBJ1-3, is EAGVAQSPRYKIIEKRQSVAFWCNPISGHATLYWYQQILGQGPKLLIQFQNNGVVDDSQLPKDRFSAERLKGVDSTLKIQPAKLEDSAVYLCASSLGPGPGNTIYFGEGSWLTVV.

Worth noting for this clonotype: A read error is possible here, since a much larger clone lies one base away. The genes are TRBV29-1 and TRBJ2-7; D uncertain. The J call may be in error: the DNA end matches TRBJ2-1 better. The CDR3 is 14 amino acids. CDR1 SQVTM and CDR2 ANQGSEA come from the germline V gene. The CDR3 loop reads CSAFFVTNSYEQFF. CDR3 in DNA: TGCAGCGCCTTCTTTGTGACAAACTCCTACGAGCAGTTCTTC.

In this sample, this clonotype turned up a few times. The chain recombines TRBV4-3 with TRBJ2-2, with TRBD1 as a possible D gene (6 bases). The germline CDR1 and CDR2 sequences are LGHNA and YSLEER. Deletions cut 4 bases from V and 4 bases from J, with 16 bases between. The CDR3 extends over 16 amino acids. The CDR3, as DNA: TGCGCCAGCAGCCTCTCCATGGTAGGGGGCACCGGGGAGCTGTTTTTT. Translation gives CASSLSMVGGTGELFF.

The chain combines TRBV13 with TRBJ1-5; possibly TRBD1 for D (5 bases). V gave up 2 bases and J gave up 0 bases, with 23 bases separating them. Germline-derived CDR1 and CDR2 are PRHDT and FYEKMQ (reference sequence). The CDR3 covers 20 residues. The CDR3 coding sequence is TGTGCCAGCAGCTTATCTCCGGGACCACACGAAACAATTAGCAATCAGCCCCAGCATTTT. Its translation is CASSLSPGPHETISNQPQHF. Complete variable domain (other parts from reference TRBV13 and TRBJ1-5): AAGVIQSPRHLIKEKRETATLKCYPIPRHDTVYWYQQGPGQDPQFLISFYEKMQSDKGSIPDRFSAQQFSDYHSELNMSSLELGDSALYFCASSLSPGPHETISNQPQHFGDGTRLSIL.

This clonotype was found many times. The gene calls are TRBV19 and TRBJ1-1, with D perhaps matching TRBD1 (5 bases). Per germline, CDR1 LNHDA and CDR2 SQIVND (reference sequence). The ends were cut back, 2 bases at V and 3 bases at J, with 10 bases in the middle. The CDR3 consists of 14 residues. The CDR3 nucleotides are TGTGCCAGTAGTATACGCGGGGGTGACACTGAAGCTTTCTTT. Translating it yields CASSIRGGDTEAFF.

The sample holds many counts of this clonotype. V gene TRBV18 combines with J gene TRBJ1-5, with 8 bases fitting TRBD1. Germline-derived CDR1 and CDR2 are KGHSH and LQKENI. V lost 6 bases to trimming and J lost 4 bases; unmatched junction nucleotides: 8. CDR3 length: 15 residues. In DNA, the CDR3 is TGTGCCAGCTCCCCGGGGACAGGATTAAATCAGCCCCAGCATTTT. Translation gives CASSPGTGLNQPQHF.

The V and J genes are TRBV24-1 and TRBJ2-1; 8 bases match TRBD2. The germline gives CDR1 KGHDR, CDR2 SFDVKD. The CDR3 is 17 amino acids. V dropped 7 bases and J dropped 3; count of bases not matched to a gene: 13. CDR3 region: CATSPGLAGGNYNEQFF. CDR3 DNA sequence: TGTGCCACCAGCCCCGGGTTGGCGGGGGGAAACTACAATGAGCAGTTCTTC.

This clonotype has ten or more counts. This chain links TRBV7-3 with TRBJ1-1, with D possibly TRBD1 on 6 matching bases. The CDR3 spans 12 residues. The germline gives CDR1 SGHTA, CDR2 FQGTGA. Trimming cost V 6 bases and J 7 bases, with 12 bases left between them. The CDR3 reads CASSLGGGEAFF. The CDR3 DNA reads TGTGCCAGCAGTTTAGGAGGGGGTGAAGCTTTCTTT.